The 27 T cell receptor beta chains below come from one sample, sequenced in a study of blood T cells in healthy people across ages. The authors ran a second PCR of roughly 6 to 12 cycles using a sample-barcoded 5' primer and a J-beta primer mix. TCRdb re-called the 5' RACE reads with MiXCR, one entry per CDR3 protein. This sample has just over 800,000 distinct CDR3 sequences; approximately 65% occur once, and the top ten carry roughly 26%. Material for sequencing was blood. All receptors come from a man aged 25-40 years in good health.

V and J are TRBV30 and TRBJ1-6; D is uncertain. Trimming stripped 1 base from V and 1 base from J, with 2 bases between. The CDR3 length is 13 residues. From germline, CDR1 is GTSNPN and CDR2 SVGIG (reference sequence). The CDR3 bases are TGTGCCTGGAGTGAATCCTATAATTCACCCCTCCACTTT. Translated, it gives CAWSESYNSPLHF.

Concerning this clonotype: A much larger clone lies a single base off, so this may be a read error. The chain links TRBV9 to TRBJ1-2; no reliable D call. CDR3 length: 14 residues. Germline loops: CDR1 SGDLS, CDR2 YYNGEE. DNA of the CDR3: TGTGCCAGCAGCGCGGACTACCTTAACTATGGCCACACCTTC. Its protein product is CASSADYLNYGHTF.

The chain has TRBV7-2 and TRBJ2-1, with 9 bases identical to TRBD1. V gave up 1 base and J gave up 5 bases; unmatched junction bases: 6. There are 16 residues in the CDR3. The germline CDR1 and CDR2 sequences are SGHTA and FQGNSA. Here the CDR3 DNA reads TGTGCCAGCAGCTTAGTGGGACAGGGATCGAACAATGAGCAGTTCTTC. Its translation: CASSLVGQGSNNEQFF.

The CDR3 DNA is TGCAGCGTCGGAGGGGGACTAGCGGATTACAATGAGCAGTACTTC. This gives the protein CSVGGGLADYNEQYF. The chain is built from TRBV29-1 and TRBJ2-1; 11 bases are shared with TRBD2. The J call is doubtful: the DNA matches TRBJ2-7 better. The CDR3 has 15 amino acids. Germline CDR1 is SQVTM and CDR2 is ANQGSEA.

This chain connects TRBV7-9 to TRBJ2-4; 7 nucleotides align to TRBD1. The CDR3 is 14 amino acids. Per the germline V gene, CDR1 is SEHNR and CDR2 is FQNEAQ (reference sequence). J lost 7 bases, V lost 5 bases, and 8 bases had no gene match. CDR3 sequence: CASSRDSLTNIQYF. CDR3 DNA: TGTGCCAGCAGCCGGGACAGCCTAACGAACATTCAGTACTTC.

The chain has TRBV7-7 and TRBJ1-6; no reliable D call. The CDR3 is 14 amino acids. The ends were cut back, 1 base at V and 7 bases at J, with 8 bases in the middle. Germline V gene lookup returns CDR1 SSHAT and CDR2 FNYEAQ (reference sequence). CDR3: CASSLEARNSPLHF. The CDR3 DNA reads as TGTGCCAGCAGCTTAGAAGCCAGGAATTCACCCCTCCACTTT.

CDR3 nucleotides: TGTGCCACCAGTGGGATCAGGGCAGCCCGGGACTATGGCTACACCTTC. As protein: CATSGIRAARDYGYTF. This chain links TRBV24-1 with TRBJ1-2, with TRBD1 as a possible D gene (5 bases). Germline loops: CDR1 KGHDR, CDR2 SFDVKD. CDR3 length: 16 amino acids. With 5 bases removed from V and 3 bases from J, the gap between germline ends came to 18 bases.

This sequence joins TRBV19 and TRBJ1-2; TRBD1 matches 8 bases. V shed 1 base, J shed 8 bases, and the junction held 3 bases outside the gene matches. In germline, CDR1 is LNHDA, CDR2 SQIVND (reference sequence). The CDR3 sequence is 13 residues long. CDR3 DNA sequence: TGTGCCAGTAGTATAGCCGACAGGGGCGGCTACACCTTC. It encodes CASSIADRGGYTF.

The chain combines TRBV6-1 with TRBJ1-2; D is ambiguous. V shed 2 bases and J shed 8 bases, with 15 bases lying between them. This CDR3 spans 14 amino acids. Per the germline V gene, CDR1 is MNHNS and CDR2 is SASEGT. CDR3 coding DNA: TGTGCCAGCAGTGAATCAATGGGTCGCGACGGCTACACCTTC. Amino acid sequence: CASSESMGRDGYTF.

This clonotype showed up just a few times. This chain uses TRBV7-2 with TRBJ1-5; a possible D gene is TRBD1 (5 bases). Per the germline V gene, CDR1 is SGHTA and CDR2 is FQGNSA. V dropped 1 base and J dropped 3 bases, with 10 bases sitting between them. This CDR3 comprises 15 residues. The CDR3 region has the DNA TGTGCCAGCAGCTTAGTGGGGGGGTTCAATCAGCCCCAGCATTTT. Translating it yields CASSLVGGFNQPQHF.

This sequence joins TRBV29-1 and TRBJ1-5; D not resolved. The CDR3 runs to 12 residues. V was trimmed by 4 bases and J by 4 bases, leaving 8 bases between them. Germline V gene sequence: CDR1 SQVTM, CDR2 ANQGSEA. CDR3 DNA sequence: TGCAGCGTTGGGGCAGAAAATCAGCCCCAGCATTTT. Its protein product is CSVGAENQPQHF.

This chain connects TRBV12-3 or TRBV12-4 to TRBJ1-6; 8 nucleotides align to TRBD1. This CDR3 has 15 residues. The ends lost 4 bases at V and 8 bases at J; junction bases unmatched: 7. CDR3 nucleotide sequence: TGTGCCAGCAGTTCTCTCGGGACAGGCCATTCACCCCTCCACTTT. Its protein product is CASSSLGTGHSPLHF.

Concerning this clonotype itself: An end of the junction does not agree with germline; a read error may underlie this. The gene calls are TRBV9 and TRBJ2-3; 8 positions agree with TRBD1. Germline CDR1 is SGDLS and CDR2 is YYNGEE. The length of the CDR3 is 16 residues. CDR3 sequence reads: CASSVVQDRVGDTQYF. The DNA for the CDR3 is TGCGCCAGCAGCGTAGTCCAGGACAGGGTGGGAGATACGCAGTATTTT.

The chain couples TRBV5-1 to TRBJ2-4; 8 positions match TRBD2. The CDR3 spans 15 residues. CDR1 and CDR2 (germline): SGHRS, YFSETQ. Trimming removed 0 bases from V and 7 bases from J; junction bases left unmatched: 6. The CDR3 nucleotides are TGCGCCAGCAGCTTGGTGGGACTAGGGGTCAACATTCAGTACTTC. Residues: CASSLVGLGVNIQYF.

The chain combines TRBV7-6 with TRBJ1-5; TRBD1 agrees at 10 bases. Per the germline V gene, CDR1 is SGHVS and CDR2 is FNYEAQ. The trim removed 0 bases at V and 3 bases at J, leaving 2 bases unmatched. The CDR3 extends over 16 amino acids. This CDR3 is CASSLAGTGVNQPQHF. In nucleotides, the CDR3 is TGTGCCAGCAGCTTAGCAGGGACAGGGGTCAATCAGCCCCAGCATTTT.

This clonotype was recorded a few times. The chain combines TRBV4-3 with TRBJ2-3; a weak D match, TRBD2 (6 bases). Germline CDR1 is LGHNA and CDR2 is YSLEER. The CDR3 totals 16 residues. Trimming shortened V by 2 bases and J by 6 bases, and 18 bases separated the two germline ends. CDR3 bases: TGCGCCAGCAGCCAAAGGGTCGGGGTAGGGAGGGATACGCAGTATTTT. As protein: CASSQRVGVGRDTQYF.

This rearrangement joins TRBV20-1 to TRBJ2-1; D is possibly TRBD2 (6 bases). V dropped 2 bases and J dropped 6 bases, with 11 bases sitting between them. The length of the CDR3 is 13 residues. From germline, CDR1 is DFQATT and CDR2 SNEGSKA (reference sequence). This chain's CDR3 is CSARLPGLNEQFF. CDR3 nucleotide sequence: TGCAGTGCTAGACTTCCGGGACTCAATGAGCAGTTCTTC.

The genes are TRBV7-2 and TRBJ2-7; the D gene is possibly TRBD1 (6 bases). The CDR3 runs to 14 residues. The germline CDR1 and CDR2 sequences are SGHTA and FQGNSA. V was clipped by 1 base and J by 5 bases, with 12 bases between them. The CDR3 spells CASSLDRAVDEQYF. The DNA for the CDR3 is TGTGCCAGCAGCTTAGACAGGGCTGTCGACGAGCAGTACTTC.

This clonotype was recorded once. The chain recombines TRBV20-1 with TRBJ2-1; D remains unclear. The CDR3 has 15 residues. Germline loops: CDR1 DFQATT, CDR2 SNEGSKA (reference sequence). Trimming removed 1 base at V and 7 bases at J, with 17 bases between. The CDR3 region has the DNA TGCAGTGCTAGAGTAGTCCGTCCAAACGTAAATGAGCAGTTCTTC. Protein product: CSARVVRPNVNEQFF.

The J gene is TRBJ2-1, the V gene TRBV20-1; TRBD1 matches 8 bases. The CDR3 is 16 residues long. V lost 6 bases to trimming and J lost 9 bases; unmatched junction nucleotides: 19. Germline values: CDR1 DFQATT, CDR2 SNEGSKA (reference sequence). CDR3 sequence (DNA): TGCAGTGCGCTCCCAGGACAGGGCTACGCGGAGGGTGAGCAGTTCTTC. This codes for CSALPGQGYAEGEQFF.

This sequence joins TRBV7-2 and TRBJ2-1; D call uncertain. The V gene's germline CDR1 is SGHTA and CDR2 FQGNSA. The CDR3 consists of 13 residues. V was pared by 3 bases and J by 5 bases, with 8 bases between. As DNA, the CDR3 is TGTGCCAGCAGCTTTCTGGACCACAATGAGCAGTTCTTC. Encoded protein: CASSFLDHNEQFF.

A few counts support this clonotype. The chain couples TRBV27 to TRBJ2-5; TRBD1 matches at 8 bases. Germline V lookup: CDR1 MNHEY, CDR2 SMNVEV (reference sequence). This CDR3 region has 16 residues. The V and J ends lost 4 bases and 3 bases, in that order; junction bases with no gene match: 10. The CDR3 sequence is CASSSTRTGWEETQYF. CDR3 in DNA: TGTGCCAGCAGTTCTACACGGACAGGGTGGGAAGAGACCCAGTACTTC.

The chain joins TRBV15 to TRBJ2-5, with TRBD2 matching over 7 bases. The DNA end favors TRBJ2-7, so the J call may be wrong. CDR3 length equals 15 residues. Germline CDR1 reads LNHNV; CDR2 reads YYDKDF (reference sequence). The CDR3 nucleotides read TGTGCCACCAGCACCAAGCCGGGACTAAGTTACGAGCAGTACTTC. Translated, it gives CATSTKPGLSYEQYF.

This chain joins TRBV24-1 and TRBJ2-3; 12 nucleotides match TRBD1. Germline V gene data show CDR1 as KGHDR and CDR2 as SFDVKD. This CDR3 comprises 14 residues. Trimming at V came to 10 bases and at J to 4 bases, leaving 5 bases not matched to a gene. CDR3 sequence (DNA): TGTGCCACGGAAGGGACAGGGGGCGCAGATACGCAGTATTTT. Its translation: CATEGTGGADTQYF.

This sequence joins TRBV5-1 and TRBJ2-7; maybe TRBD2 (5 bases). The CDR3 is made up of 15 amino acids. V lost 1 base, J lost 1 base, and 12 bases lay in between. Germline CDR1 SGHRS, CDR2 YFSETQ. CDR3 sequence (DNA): TGCGCCAGCAGCTTGCTCCCTGGGGAGTCCTACGAGCAGTACTTC. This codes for CASSLLPGESYEQYF.

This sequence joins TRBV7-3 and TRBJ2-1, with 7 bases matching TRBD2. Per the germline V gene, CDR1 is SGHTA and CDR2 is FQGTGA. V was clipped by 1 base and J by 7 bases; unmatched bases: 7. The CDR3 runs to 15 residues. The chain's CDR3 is CASSLNARGINEQFF. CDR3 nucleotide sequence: TGTGCCAGCAGCTTAAACGCGCGGGGGATTAATGAGCAGTTCTTC.

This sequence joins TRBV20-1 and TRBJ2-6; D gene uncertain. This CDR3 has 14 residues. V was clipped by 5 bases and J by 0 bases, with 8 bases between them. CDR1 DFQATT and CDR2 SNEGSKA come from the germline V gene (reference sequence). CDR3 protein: CSAPQSSGANVLTF. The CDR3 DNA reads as TGCAGTGCTCCACAGAGCTCTGGGGCCAACGTCCTGACTTTC.